A single sample is the source of the 7 T cell receptor beta chains below, sequenced in a study of blood T cells in healthy people across ages. Sample-barcoded 5' priming and a J-beta primer mix drove a second PCR of about 6 to 11 cycles. MiXCR, run by TCRdb on the 5' RACE reads, gives a single entry per CDR3 protein. Of under 2 million distinct CDR3 sequences listed, about 35% are singletons. Sequenced material: blood. The receptors come from a woman younger than 45 in good health.

This clonotype came up a few times. This chain connects TRBV5-1 to TRBJ2-7; D not resolved. V lost 3 bases, J lost 3 bases, and 16 bases lay in between. The CDR3 extends over 15 amino acids. Germline V gives CDR1 SGHRS, CDR2 YFSETQ. The CDR3 sequence is CASSSYEDGGYEQYF. Here the CDR3 DNA reads TGCGCCAGCAGCTCTTACGAAGACGGCGGCTACGAGCAGTACTTC.

The V call is TRBV3-1, the J call TRBJ2-2; the D is unclear. The V gene's germline CDR1 is LGHDT and CDR2 YNNKEL (reference sequence). The CDR3 covers 11 residues. V shed 8 bases and J shed 5 bases, with 6 bases lying between them. This CDR3 is CASARTGELFF. The CDR3 DNA is TGTGCCAGCGCTAGGACCGGGGAGCTGTTTTTT.

V is TRBV12-3 or TRBV12-4 and J is TRBJ2-5; 16 nucleotides line up with TRBD2. Germline trimming cut 6 bases from V and 5 bases from J; bases unmatched to any gene: 6. This CDR3 spans 16 amino acids. For the CDR3, the DNA is TGTGCCAGCAGCCTAACGGGACTAGCGGGAGGGGAGACCCAGTACTTC. Its translation: CASSLTGLAGGETQYF.

This clonotype has a handful of counts. V usage is TRBV30 and J usage is TRBJ1-2; D possibly corresponds to TRBD1 (6 bases). Trimming shortened V by 7 bases and J by 1 base, and 19 bases separated the two germline ends. The CDR3 length is 15 residues. Looked up from germline, CDR1 is GTSNPN and CDR2 is SVGIG (reference sequence). CDR3 nucleotides: TGTGCCTTACAGTCGGGGGGCCAGTTTAACTATGGCTACACCTTC. It yields the protein CALQSGGQFNYGYTF.

The chain recombines TRBV4-3 with TRBJ2-1; 7 nucleotides agree with TRBD1. J lost 7 bases, V lost 0 bases, and 15 bases had no gene match. CDR1 is LGHNA and CDR2 is YSLEER in the germline V gene. The CDR3 is 18 residues long. DNA of the CDR3: TGCGCCAGCAGCCAAGATCTCGGGGCAGGGGGAAGGTCGAATGAGCAGTTCTTC. It is translated as CASSQDLGAGGRSNEQFF.

The rearrangement uses TRBV20-1 and TRBJ2-2; perhaps TRBD2 as D (6 bases). The CDR3 has 14 amino acids. Germline CDR1 is DFQATT and CDR2 is SNEGSKA (reference sequence). Deletions cut 4 bases from V and 2 bases from J, with 11 bases between. CDR3 DNA sequence: TGCAGTGCTATTATAGCGGACAACACCGGGGAGCTGTTTTTT. This encodes CSAIIADNTGELFF.

The chain uses TRBV15 and TRBJ1-6; 7 bases agree with TRBD1. CDR1 and CDR2 (germline): LNHNV, YYDKDF (reference sequence). J was trimmed by 7 bases and V by 3 bases; bases with no gene match: 6. CDR3 size: 15 residues. This CDR3 reads CATSSGGTENSPLHF. Here the CDR3 DNA reads TGTGCCACCAGCAGCGGCGGGACAGAGAATTCACCCCTCCACTTT.